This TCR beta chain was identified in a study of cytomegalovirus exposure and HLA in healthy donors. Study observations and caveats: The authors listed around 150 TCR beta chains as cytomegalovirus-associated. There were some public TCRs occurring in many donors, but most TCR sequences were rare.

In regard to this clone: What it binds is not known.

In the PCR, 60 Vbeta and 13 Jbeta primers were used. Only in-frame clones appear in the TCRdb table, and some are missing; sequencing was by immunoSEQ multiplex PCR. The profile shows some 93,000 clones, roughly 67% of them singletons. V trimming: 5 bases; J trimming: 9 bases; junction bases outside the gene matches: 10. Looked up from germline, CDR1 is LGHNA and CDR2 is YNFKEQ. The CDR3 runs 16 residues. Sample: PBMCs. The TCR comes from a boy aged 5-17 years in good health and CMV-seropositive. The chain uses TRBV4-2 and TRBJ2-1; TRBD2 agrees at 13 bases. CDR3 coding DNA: TGTGCCAGCAGCGACCGACTAGCGGGGGGAGGAAGTGAGCAGTTCTTC. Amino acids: CASSDRLAGGGSEQFF.